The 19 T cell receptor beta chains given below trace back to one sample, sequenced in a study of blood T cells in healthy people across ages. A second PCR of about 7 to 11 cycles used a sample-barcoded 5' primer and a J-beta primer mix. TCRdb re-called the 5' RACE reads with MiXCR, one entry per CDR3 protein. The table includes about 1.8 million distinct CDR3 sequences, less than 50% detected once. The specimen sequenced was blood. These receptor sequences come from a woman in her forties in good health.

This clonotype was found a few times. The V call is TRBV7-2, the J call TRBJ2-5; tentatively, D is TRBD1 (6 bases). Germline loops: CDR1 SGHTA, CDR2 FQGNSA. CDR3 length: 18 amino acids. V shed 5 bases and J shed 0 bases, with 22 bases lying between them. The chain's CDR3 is CASSRIPPGHKYQETQYF. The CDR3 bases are TGTGCCAGCAGCCGGATACCTCCGGGACACAAGTACCAAGAGACCCAGTACTTC.

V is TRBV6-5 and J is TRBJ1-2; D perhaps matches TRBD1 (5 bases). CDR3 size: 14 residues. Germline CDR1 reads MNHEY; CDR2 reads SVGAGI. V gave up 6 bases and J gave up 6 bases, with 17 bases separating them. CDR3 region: CASRGRSPTDGYTF. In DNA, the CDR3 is TGTGCCAGCAGGGGACGGAGCCCAACCGATGGCTACACCTTC.

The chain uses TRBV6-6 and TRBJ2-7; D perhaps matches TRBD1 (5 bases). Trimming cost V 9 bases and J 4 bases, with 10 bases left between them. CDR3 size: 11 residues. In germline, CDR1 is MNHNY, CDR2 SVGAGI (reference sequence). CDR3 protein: CASLQDYEQYF. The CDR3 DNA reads TGTGCCAGTTTACAGGATTACGAGCAGTACTTC.

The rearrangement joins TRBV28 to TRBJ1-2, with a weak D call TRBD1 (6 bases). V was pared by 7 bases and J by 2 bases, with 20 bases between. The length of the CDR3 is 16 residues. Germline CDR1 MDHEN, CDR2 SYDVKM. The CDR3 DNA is TGTGCCAGCACCCTTCGATGGGGGGGCCTAAACTATGGCTACACCTTC. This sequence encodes CASTLRWGGLNYGYTF.

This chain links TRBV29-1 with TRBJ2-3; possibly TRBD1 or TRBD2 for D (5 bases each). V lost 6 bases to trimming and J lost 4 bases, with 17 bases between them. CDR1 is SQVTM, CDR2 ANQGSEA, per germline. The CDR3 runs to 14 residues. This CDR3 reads CSVIRGVSADTQYF. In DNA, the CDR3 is TGCAGCGTCATACGAGGGGTTTCAGCAGATACGCAGTATTTT.

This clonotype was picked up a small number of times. This chain's CDR3 is CASSLRVSGGTDTQYF. The CDR3, as DNA: TGTGCCAGCAGTTTACGTGTTAGCGGGGGTACGGATACGCAGTATTTT. V gene TRBV12-3 or TRBV12-4 combines with J gene TRBJ2-3; 9 bases match TRBD2. This CDR3 has 16 residues. J lost 6 bases, V lost 2 bases, and 9 bases had no gene match.

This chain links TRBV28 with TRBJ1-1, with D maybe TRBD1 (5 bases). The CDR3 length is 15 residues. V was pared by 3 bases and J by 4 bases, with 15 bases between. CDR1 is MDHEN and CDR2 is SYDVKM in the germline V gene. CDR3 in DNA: TGTGCCAGCAGTTTGGGGGGGAATCGGGGCACTGAAGCTTTCTTT. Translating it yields CASSLGGNRGTEAFF.

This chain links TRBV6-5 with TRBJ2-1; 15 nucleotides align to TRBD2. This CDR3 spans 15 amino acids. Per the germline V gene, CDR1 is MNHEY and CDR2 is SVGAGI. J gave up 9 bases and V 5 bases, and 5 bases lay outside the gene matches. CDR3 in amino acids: CASSRTSGGAGEQFF. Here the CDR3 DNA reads TGTGCCAGCAGTCGGACTAGCGGGGGGGCTGGTGAGCAGTTCTTC.

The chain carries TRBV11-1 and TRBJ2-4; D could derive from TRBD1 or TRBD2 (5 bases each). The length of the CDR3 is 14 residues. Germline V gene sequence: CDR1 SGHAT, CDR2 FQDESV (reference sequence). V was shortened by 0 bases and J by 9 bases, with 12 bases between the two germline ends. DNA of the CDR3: TGTGCCAGCAGCTTAGCGAGGGGAATGGGCATTCAGTACTTC. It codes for CASSLARGMGIQYF.

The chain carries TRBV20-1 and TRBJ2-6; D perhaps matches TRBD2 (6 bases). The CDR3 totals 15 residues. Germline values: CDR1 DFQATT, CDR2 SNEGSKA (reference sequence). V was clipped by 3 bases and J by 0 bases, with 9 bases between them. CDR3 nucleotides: TGCAGTGCTAGGGGGACTTTCTCTGGGGCCAACGTCCTGACTTTC. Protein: CSARGTFSGANVLTF.

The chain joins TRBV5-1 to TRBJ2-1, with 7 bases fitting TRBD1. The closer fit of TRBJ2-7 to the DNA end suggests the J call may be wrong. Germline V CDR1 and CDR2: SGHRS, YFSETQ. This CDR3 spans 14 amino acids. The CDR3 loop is CASSSGTANNEQYF. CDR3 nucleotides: TGCGCCAGCAGCTCCGGGACAGCCAACAATGAGCAGTACTTC.

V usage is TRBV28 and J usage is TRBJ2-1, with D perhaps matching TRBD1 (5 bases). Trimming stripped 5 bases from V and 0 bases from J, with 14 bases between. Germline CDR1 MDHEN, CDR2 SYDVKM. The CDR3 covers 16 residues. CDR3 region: CASSPKYRRSYNEQFF. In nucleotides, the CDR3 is TGTGCCAGCAGTCCTAAATACAGGCGCTCCTACAATGAGCAGTTCTTC.

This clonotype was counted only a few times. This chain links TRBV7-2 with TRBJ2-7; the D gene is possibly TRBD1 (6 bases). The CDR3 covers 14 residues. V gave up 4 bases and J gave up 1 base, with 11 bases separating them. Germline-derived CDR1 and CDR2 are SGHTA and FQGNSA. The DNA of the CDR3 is TGTGCCAGCAGCTCCGGGACAAAGTCCTACGAGCAGTACTTC. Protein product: CASSSGTKSYEQYF.

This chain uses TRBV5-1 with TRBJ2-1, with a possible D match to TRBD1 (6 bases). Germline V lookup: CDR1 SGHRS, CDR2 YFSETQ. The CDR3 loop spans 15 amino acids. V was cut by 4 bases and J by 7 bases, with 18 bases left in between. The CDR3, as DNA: TGCGCCAGCAGCCTTCAGCAGGGGCTTGGGAATGAGCAGTTCTTC. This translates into CASSLQQGLGNEQFF.

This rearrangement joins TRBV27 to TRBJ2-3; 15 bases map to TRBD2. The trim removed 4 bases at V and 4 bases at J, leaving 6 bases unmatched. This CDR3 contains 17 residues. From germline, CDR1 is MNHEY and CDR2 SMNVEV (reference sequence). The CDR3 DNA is TGTGCCAGCAGTTCCTCCGGACTAGCGGGGGGGTCAGATACGCAGTATTTT. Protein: CASSSSGLAGGSDTQYF.

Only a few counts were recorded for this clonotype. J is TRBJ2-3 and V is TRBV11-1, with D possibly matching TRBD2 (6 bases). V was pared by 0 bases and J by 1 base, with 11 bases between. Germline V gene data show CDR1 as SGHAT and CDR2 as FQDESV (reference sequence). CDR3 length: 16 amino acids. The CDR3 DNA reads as TGTGCCAGCAGCTTAGCGCGGCGGGATGGCACAGATACGCAGTATTTT. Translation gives CASSLARRDGTDTQYF.

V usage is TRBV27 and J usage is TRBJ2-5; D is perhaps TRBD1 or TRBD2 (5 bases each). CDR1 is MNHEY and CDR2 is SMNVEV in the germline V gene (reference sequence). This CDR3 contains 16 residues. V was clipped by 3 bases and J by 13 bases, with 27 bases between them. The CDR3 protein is CASSFRADESGNERYF. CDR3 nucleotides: TGTGCCAGCAGTTTTAGAGCGGACGAATCAGGGAATGAGCGGTACTTC.

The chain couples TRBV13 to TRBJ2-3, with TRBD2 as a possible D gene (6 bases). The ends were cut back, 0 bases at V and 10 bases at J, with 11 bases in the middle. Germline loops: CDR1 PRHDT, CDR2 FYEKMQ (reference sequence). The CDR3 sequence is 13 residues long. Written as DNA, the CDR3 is TGTGCCAGCAGCTTAGGCCCGGGGGAGGCGCAGTATTTT. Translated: CASSLGPGEAQYF.

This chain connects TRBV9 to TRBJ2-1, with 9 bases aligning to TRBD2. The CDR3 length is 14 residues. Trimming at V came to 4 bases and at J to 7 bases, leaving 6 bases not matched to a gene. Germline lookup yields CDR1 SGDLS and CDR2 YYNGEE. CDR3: CASSSGTSKNEQFF. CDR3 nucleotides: TGTGCCAGCAGCTCCGGGACTAGCAAGAATGAGCAGTTCTTC.